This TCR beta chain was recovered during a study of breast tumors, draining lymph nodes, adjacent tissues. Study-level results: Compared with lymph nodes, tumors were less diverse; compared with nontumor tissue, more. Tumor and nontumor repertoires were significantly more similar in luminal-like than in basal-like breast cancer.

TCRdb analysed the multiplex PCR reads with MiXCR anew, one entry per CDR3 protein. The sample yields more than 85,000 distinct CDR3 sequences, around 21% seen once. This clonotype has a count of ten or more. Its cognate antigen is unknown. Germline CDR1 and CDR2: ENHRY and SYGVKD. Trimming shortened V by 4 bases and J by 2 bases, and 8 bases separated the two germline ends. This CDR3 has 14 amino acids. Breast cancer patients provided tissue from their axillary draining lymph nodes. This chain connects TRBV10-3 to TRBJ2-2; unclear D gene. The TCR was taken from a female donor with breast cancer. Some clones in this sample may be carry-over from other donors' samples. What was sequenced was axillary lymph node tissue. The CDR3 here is CAISGPVNTGELFF. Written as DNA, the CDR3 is TGTGCCATCAGTGGACCCGTAAACACCGGGGAGCTGTTTTTT.